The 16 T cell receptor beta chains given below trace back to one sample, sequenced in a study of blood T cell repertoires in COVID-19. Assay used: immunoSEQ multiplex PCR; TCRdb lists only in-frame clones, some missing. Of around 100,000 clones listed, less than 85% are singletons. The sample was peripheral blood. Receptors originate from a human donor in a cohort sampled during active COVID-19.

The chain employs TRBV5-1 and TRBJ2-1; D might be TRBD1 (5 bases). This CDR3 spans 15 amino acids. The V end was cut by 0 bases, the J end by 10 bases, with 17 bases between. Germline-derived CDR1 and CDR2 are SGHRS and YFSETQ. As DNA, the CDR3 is TGCGCCAGCAGCTTGGGTCGACGGGCAGGGATCGAGCAGTTCTTC. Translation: CASSLGRRAGIEQFF.

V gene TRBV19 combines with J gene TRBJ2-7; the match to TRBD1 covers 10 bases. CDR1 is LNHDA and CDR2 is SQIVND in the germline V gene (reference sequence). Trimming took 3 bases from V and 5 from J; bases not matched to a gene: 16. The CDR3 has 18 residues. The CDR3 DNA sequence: TGTGCCAGTAGTATGGAAGGGACAGGGGTCGGGAGAACCGACGAGCAGTACTTC. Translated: CASSMEGTGVGRTDEQYF. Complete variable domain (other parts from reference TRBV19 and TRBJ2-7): DGGITQSPKYLFRKEGQNVTLSCEQNLNHDAMYWYRQDPGQGLRLIYYSQIVNDFQKGDIAEGYSVSREKKESFPLTVTSAQKNPTAFYLCASSMEGTGVGRTDEQYFGPGTRLTVT.

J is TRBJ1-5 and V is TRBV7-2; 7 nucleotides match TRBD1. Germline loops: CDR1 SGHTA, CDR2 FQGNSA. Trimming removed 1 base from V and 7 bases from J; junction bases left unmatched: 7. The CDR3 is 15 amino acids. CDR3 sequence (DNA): TGTGCCAGCAGCTTAGGTCCGGGACAGCGACAGCCCCAGCATTTT. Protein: CASSLGPGQRQPQHF.

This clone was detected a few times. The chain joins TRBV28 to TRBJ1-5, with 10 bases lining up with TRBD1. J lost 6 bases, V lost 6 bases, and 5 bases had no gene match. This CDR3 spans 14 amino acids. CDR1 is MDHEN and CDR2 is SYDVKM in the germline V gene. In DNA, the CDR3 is TGTGCCAGCAGACCCCGGACAGGGGGTCAGCCCCAGCATTTT. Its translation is CASRPRTGGQPQHF.

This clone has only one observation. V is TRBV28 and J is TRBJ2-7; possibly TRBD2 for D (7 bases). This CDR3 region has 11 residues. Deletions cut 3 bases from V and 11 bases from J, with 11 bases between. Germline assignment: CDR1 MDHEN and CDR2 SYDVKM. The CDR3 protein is CASSLGGQEYF. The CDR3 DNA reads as TGTGCCAGCAGTTTGGGGGGGCAGGAGTACTTC. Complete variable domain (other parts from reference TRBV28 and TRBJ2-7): DVKVTQSSRYLVKRTGEKVFLECVQDMDHENMFWYRQDPGLGLRLIYFSYDVKMKEKGDIPEGYSVSREKKERFSLILESASTNQTSMYLCASSLGGQEYFGPGTRLTVT.

CDR3: CASIVDRVGNQPQHF. Here the CDR3 DNA reads TGTGCCAGCATAGTCGACAGGGTCGGCAATCAGCCCCAGCATTTT. The gene calls are TRBV6-5 and TRBJ1-5; 7 bases match TRBD1. V trimming: 7 bases; J trimming: 2 bases; junction bases outside the gene matches: 8. The germline gives CDR1 MNHEY, CDR2 SVGAGI. CDR3 length: 15 residues.

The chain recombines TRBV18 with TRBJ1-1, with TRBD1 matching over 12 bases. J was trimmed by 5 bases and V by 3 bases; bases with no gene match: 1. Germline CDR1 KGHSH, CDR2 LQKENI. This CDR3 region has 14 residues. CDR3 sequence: CASSPGQGATEAFF. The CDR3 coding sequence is TGTGCCAGCTCACCGGGACAGGGGGCAACTGAAGCTTTCTTT.

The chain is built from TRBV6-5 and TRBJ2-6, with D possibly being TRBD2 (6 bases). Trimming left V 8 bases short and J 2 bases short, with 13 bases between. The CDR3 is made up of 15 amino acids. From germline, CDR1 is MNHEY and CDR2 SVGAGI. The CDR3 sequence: CASVGGETGANVLTF. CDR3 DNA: TGTGCCAGCGTTGGCGGGGAAACTGGGGCCAACGTCCTGACTTTC.

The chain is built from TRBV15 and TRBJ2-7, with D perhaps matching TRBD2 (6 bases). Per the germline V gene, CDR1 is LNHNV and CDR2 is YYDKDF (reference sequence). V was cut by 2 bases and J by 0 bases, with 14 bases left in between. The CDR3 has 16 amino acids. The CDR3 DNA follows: TGTGCCACCAGCAGAACGACTAGTCCTACCTCCTACGAGCAGTACTTC. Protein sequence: CATSRTTSPTSYEQYF.

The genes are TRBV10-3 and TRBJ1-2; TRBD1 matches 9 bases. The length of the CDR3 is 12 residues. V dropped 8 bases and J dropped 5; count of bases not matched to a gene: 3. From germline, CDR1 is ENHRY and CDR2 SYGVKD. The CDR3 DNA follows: TGTGCCATCGGGGACAGGGATTATGGCTACACCTTC. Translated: CAIGDRDYGYTF.

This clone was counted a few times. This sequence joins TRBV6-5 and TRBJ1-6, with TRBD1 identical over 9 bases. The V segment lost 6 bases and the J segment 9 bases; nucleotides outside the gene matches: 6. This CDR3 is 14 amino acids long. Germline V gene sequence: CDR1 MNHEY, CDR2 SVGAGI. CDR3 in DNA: TGTGCCAGCAGCCCCCGGGACAGGGTTTCACCCCTCCACTTT. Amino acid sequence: CASSPRDRVSPLHF.

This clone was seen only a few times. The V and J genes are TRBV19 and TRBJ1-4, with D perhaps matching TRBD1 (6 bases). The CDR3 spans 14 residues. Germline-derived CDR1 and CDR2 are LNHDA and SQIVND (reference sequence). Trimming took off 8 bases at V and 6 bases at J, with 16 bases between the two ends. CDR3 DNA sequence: TGTGCCAGTTCGATGACAGGAGCCTATGAAAAACTGTTTTTT. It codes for CASSMTGAYEKLFF. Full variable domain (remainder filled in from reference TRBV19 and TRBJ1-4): DGGITQSPKYLFRKEGQNVTLSCEQNLNHDAMYWYRQDPGQGLRLIYYSQIVNDFQKGDIAEGYSVSREKKESFPLTVTSAQKNPTAFYLCASSMTGAYEKLFFGSGTQLSVL.

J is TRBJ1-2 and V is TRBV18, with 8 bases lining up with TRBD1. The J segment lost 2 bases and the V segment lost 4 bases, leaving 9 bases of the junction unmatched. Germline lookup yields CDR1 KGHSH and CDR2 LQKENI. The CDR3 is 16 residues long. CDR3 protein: CASSQRTGRGNYGYTF. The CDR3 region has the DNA TGTGCCAGCTCACAACGGACAGGGAGAGGCAACTATGGCTACACCTTC.

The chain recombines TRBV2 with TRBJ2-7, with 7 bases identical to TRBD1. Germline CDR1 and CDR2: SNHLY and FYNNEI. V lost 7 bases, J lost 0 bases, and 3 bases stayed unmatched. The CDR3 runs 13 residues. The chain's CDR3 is CASIRDSSYEQYF. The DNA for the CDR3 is TGTGCCAGCATCCGGGACAGCTCCTACGAGCAGTACTTC.

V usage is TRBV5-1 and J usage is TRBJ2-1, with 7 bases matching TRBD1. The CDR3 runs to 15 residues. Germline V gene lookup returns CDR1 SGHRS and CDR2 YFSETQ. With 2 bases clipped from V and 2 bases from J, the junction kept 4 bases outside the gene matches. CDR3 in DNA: TGCGCCAGCAGCTTACCCGGGACAGCCTACAATGAGCAGTTCTTC. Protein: CASSLPGTAYNEQFF. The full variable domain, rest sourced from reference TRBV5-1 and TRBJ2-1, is KAGVTQTPRYLIKTRGQQVTLSCSPISGHRSVSWYQQTPGQGLQFLFEYFSETQRNKGNFPGRFSGRQFSNSRSEMNVSTLELGDSALYLCASSLPGTAYNEQFFGPGTRLTVL.

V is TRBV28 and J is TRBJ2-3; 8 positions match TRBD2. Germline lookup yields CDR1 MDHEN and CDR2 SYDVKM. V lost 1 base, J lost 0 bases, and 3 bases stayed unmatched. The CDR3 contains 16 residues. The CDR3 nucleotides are TGTGCCAGCAGTTTATTTTCTAGCGGGAGCACAGATACGCAGTATTTT. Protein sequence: CASSLFSSGSTDTQYF.